The clone carrying this T cell receptor beta chain occurred once. Its antigen remains unknown. This CDR3 is 13 amino acids long. V shed 7 bases and J 8 bases; nucleotides not matched to a gene: 9. Germline V gives CDR1 MNHNY, CDR2 SVGAGI (reference sequence). This sample was taken from a study of graft-versus-host responses after intestinal transplantation. At the level of the study: All recipients were transplanted with multivisceral, liver-intestinal, or isolated intestinal grafts.

The method was immunoSEQ multiplex PCR; TCRdb's version includes in-frame clones alone and lacks a portion of them. The table shows about 70,000 clones, with roughly 88% occurring only once. Notes on the study in general: Circulating GvH clones peaking coincided with falling HvG clones soon after transplant. Some GvH clones appeared in ileal mucosa or blood before recipient bone marrow.

The material sequenced was unstimulated CD8+ T cells sorted from spleen or lymph node cells, taken before intestinal transplant. V and J are TRBV6-6 and TRBJ1-2; 8 positions match TRBD1. This TCR was sampled from a human donor who received an intestinal transplant. CDR3 sequence: CASIGQGARGYTF. In nucleotides, the CDR3 is TGTGCCAGCATCGGGCAGGGGGCGAGAGGCTACACCTTC.